This T cell receptor beta chain appears in the sequencing data of a study of blood T cell repertoires in COVID-19. In the study overall: The United States, Italy and Spain were the sources of the acute and convalescent COVID-19 samples. Sample material is recorded as cDNA or gDNA derived from T cells, B-cell-depleted T cells, or PBMCs.

CDR3 length equals 14 residues. Germline CDR1 reads KGHSH; CDR2 reads LQKENI. V was cut by 2 bases and J by 0 bases, with 7 bases left in between. Under the authors' procedure: By means of reference gene primer amplification, nucleated cell counts were estimated. Libraries were prepared by immunoSEQ multiplex PCR; TCRdb keeps only in-frame clonotypes and omits some of them. Clonal size and the V and J genes are those of that table, whereas D and trimming came from the DNA. Seen here are 100,000 to 130,000 clones, 85% to 95% observed once, and the top ten hold approximately 1.3%. The J gene is TRBJ1-1, the V gene TRBV18, with D possibly being TRBD1 (6 bases). The TCR originated in a woman aged 30 to 39 with acute or convalescent COVID-19. Sequenced sample: peripheral blood. The CDR3 DNA reads as TGTGCCAGCTCACCAGGGGGCATGAACACTGAAGCTTTCTTT. Translating gives CASSPGGMNTEAFF.